Following are 24 T cell receptor beta chains from one sample sequenced in a study of cytomegalovirus exposure and HLA in healthy donors (dated by TCRdb to 2016 to 2017). The library came from the immunoSEQ multiplex PCR assay. For the multiplex PCR, a mixture combining 60 forward primers for TCR Vbeta segments and 13 reverse primers for TCR Jbeta segments was used. What TCRdb holds here is the immuneACCESS table cut down to in-frame rearrangements. Part of the clones is not present; checked against another copy, under half of the missing clones reflect an unresolved V gene, and the others are unexplained. This sample gives around 54,000 clones in total; 60% to 85% of them show up just once. Clones ranked in the top ten supply 8.1% of the sample. Sequencing was done on a sample of PBMCs. Every receptor here comes from a man between 25 and 39 years old in good health and CMV-seropositive.

This clone was recorded a few times. J is TRBJ2-7 and V is TRBV7-2; 9 nucleotides agree with TRBD1. Per germline, CDR1 SGHTA and CDR2 FQGNSA. This CDR3 spans 14 amino acids. V shed 6 bases, J shed 6 bases, and the junction held 9 bases outside the gene matches. For the CDR3, the DNA is TGTGCCAGCAGGGTCAGGACAGGGGCGGTCGAGCAGTACTTC. This translates into CASRVRTGAVEQYF.

The chain couples TRBV20-1 to TRBJ2-7, with D perhaps matching TRBD1 (6 bases). The CDR3 contains 11 residues. Germline V lookup: CDR1 DFQATT, CDR2 SNEGSKA (reference sequence). Trimming left V 7 bases short and J 4 bases short, with 11 bases between. The CDR3, as DNA: TGCAGTGTCCCACAGGGTTACGAGCAGTACTTC. Protein sequence: CSVPQGYEQYF.

Comment on this clone: One end of the junction does not line up with germline, which may come from a read error. This chain links TRBV5-1 with TRBJ1-6; 7 bases are a match to TRBD1. Germline lookup yields CDR1 SGHRS and CDR2 YFSETQ. This CDR3 contains 16 residues. The CDR3: CASSLTGLSNNSPLHF. Written as DNA, the CDR3 is TGCGCCAGCAGCCTGACAGGGCTCTCCAATAATTCACCCCTCCACTTT.

The V call is TRBV9, the J call TRBJ1-2, with D possibly being TRBD1 (6 bases). Germline V gives CDR1 SGDLS, CDR2 YYNGEE. Trimming pared 2 bases from V and 4 bases from J, leaving 18 bases between. The CDR3 extends over 16 amino acids. This CDR3 is CASSVAPKTGLYGYTF. Here the CDR3 DNA reads TGTGCCAGCAGCGTCGCGCCGAAGACAGGACTCTATGGCTACACCTTC.

The V gene is TRBV15, the J gene TRBJ1-6; D remains unclear. Per the germline V gene, CDR1 is LNHNV and CDR2 is YYDKDF (reference sequence). This CDR3 has 18 amino acids. Deletions cut 1 base from V and 0 bases from J, with 13 bases between. The CDR3 here is CATSRVEGRLSYNSPLHF. The CDR3 coding sequence is TGTGCCACCAGCAGAGTGGAGGGCAGGCTCTCCTATAATTCACCCCTCCACTTT. Together with reference TRBV15 and TRBJ1-6, the CDR3 gives the full variable domain: DAMVIQNPRYQVTQFGKPVTLSCSQTLNHNVMYWYQQKSSQAPKLLFHYYDKDFNNEADTPDNFQSRRPNTSFCFLDIRSPGLGDTAMYLCATSRVEGRLSYNSPLHFGNGTRLTVT.

The chain has TRBV7-3 and TRBJ2-6, with TRBD2 matching 7 bases. The germline CDR1 and CDR2 sequences are SGHTA and FQGTGA. This CDR3 contains 18 residues. V lost 3 bases, J lost 0 bases, and 8 bases stayed unmatched. The CDR3 region is CASSLGGYPLSGANVLTF. CDR3 sequence (DNA): TGTGCCAGCAGCTTGGGAGGGTACCCCCTCTCTGGGGCCAACGTCCTGACTTTC.

The genes are TRBV10-3 and TRBJ1-1; TRBD1 aligns across 8 bases. Germline lookup yields CDR1 ENHRY and CDR2 SYGVKD. V shed 0 bases and J 3 bases; nucleotides not matched to a gene: 9. The length of the CDR3 is 17 residues. The CDR3 sequence: CAISESKDRVWDTEAFF. The CDR3 region has the DNA TGTGCCATCAGTGAGTCCAAGGACAGGGTATGGGACACTGAAGCTTTCTTT.

The CDR3 reads CASSLISGPTYEQYF. The CDR3 region has the DNA TGTGCCAGCAGCTTAATTTCAGGGCCCACCTACGAGCAGTACTTC. J is TRBJ2-7 and V is TRBV7-9, with D possibly matching TRBD1 (5 bases). Germline CDR1 reads SEHNR; CDR2 reads FQNEAQ (reference sequence). With 2 bases removed from V and 2 bases from J, the gap between germline ends came to 13 bases. The CDR3 has 15 residues.

This sequence joins TRBV7-9 and TRBJ2-7, with 7 bases aligning to TRBD1. Germline lookup yields CDR1 SEHNR and CDR2 FQNEAQ (reference sequence). This CDR3 is 16 amino acids long. Unmatched junction bases numbered 11, after V lost 3 bases and J lost 3 bases. The CDR3 is CASSFFPRQGDYEQYF. CDR3 in DNA: TGTGCCAGCAGCTTTTTTCCGAGACAGGGAGACTACGAGCAGTACTTC. Complete variable domain (other parts from reference TRBV7-9 and TRBJ2-7): DTGVSQNPRHKITKRGQNVTFRCDPISEHNRLYWYRQTLGQGPEFLTYFQNEAQLEKSRLLSDRFSAERPKGSFSTLEIQRTEQGDSAMYLCASSFFPRQGDYEQYFGPGTRLTVT.

This clone occurred a few times. The V gene is TRBV5-5, the J gene TRBJ1-5; 9 bases are a match to TRBD1. CDR3 size: 15 residues. Germline V gives CDR1 SGHKS, CDR2 YYEKEE (reference sequence). Trimming took 5 bases from V and 3 from J; bases not matched to a gene: 6. Here the CDR3 reads CASSLGQGNNQPQHF. The DNA of the CDR3 is TGTGCCAGCAGTCTGGGACAGGGCAACAATCAGCCCCAGCATTTT.

V usage is TRBV19 and J usage is TRBJ2-1; TRBD1 matches at 7 bases. Trimming cost V 5 bases and J 5 bases; bases outside gene matches: 9. Per germline, CDR1 LNHDA and CDR2 SQIVND (reference sequence). The CDR3 loop spans 15 amino acids. CDR3 sequence reads: CASSARGQKNNEQFF. DNA of the CDR3: TGTGCCAGTAGTGCGAGGGGACAGAAGAACAATGAGCAGTTCTTC.

The CDR3 DNA is TGTGCCAGCTCACGGGGGACTAGCGGGGGCCCCAATGAGCAGTTCTTC. Translation gives CASSRGTSGGPNEQFF. The genes are TRBV18 and TRBJ2-1, with 14 bases aligning to TRBD2. Per germline, CDR1 KGHSH and CDR2 LQKENI. Trimming removed 4 bases from V and 6 bases from J; junction bases left unmatched: 5. The CDR3 contains 16 residues.

A few counts support this clone. The chain combines TRBV7-9 with TRBJ2-1; 7 bases line up with TRBD1. This CDR3 comprises 14 residues. The V segment lost 3 bases and the J segment 3 bases; nucleotides outside the gene matches: 2. Germline lookup yields CDR1 SEHNR and CDR2 FQNEAQ (reference sequence). CDR3 in amino acids: CASSLGTVYNEQFF. CDR3 DNA: TGTGCCAGCAGCTTGGGGACAGTCTACAATGAGCAGTTCTTC.

V is TRBV27 and J is TRBJ2-3; 12 positions agree with TRBD2. Germline lookup yields CDR1 MNHEY and CDR2 SMNVEV (reference sequence). CDR3 length: 17 amino acids. J lost 3 bases, V lost 5 bases, and 9 bases had no gene match. The CDR3 DNA follows: TGTGCCAGCAGTGCCAGACCCGGACTAGCGGGGACAGATACGCAGTATTTT. Translating gives CASSARPGLAGTDTQYF.

This clone was picked up a small number of times. The rearrangement uses TRBV19 and TRBJ1-4; D call uncertain. Deletions cut 3 bases from V and 8 bases from J, with 13 bases between. The CDR3 loop spans 14 amino acids. Germline V CDR1 and CDR2: LNHDA, SQIVND (reference sequence). The CDR3 region has the DNA TGTGCCAGTAGTATGGGGAGGTCGGAAGAAAAACTGTTTTTT. Translation: CASSMGRSEEKLFF.

This chain links TRBV7-8 with TRBJ2-1; D not resolved. The CDR3 extends over 16 amino acids. V dropped 4 bases and J dropped 0 bases, with 13 bases sitting between them. Germline values: CDR1 SGHVS, CDR2 FQNEAQ. The CDR3 sequence is CASSSPRAVSYNEQFF. As DNA, the CDR3 is TGTGCCAGCAGCTCCCCCCGCGCGGTCTCCTACAATGAGCAGTTCTTC.

In this sample, this clone turned up a few times. The V gene is TRBV7-8, the J gene TRBJ1-4; D ambiguous. The V gene lost 1 base and the J gene lost 7 bases, with 4 bases spanning the gap. The CDR3 contains 12 residues. Germline-derived CDR1 and CDR2 are SGHVS and FQNEAQ. CDR3 bases: TGTGCCAGCAGCTTAGTCAGTGAAAAACTGTTTTTT. Its translation: CASSLVSEKLFF.

This chain joins TRBV2 and TRBJ1-1; D ambiguous. With 5 bases removed from V and 11 bases from J, the gap between germline ends came to 12 bases. The CDR3 sequence is 11 residues long. Germline CDR1 SNHLY, CDR2 FYNNEI. Here the CDR3 DNA reads TGTGCCAGCAGTTACTCCGGTGAGGCTTTCTTT. Translated: CASSYSGEAFF.

This clone was counted a few times. The V gene is TRBV7-6, the J gene TRBJ1-5, with 8 nucleotides matching TRBD1. The CDR3 loop spans 15 amino acids. The germline gives CDR1 SGHVS, CDR2 FNYEAQ. With V trimmed by 1 base and J by 3 bases, 2 bases remained unmatched. CDR3 sequence reads: CASSLGQGYNQPQHF. The CDR3 DNA reads TGTGCCAGCAGCTTAGGACAGGGGTACAATCAGCCCCAGCATTTT. The full variable domain, its missing parts supplied by reference TRBV7-6 and TRBJ1-5, is GAGVSQSPRYKVTKRGQDVALRCDPISGHVSLYWYRQALGQGPEFLTYFNYEAQQDKSGLPNDRFSAERPEGSISTLTIQRTEQRDSAMYRCASSLGQGYNQPQHFGDGTRLSIL.

A few counts support this clone. The chain uses TRBV30 and TRBJ1-4; D is possibly TRBD1 (6 bases). CDR1 is GTSNPN, CDR2 SVGIG, per germline (reference sequence). V gave up 3 bases and J gave up 1 base, with 12 bases separating them. The length of the CDR3 is 15 residues. Here the CDR3 DNA reads TGTGCCTGGAGAGGGGGTGGGCGAACTAATGAAAAACTGTTTTTT. It translates to CAWRGGGRTNEKLFF.

The CDR3 nucleotides are TGTGCCAGTAGTGGGGGCATCGATCAGCCCCAGCATTTT. It specifies CASSGGIDQPQHF. This rearrangement joins TRBV19 to TRBJ1-5, with D perhaps TRBD1 (6 bases). The CDR3 extends over 13 amino acids. Germline CDR1 and CDR2: LNHDA and SQIVND (reference sequence). Trimming pared 5 bases from V and 5 bases from J, leaving 10 bases between.

A few counts support this clone. Here the CDR3 reads CASSLEGPRTEAFF. In nucleotides, the CDR3 is TGCGCCAGCAGCTTGGAGGGGCCGCGCACTGAAGCTTTCTTT. The V and J genes are TRBV5-1 and TRBJ1-1, with a possible D match to TRBD1 (5 bases). The CDR3 totals 14 residues. Per the germline V gene, CDR1 is SGHRS and CDR2 is YFSETQ. V was clipped by 0 bases and J by 4 bases, with 10 bases between them.

V gene TRBV19 combines with J gene TRBJ2-5; 7 bases line up with TRBD1. V lost 10 bases, J lost 5 bases, and 4 bases stayed unmatched. CDR3 length equals 11 residues. Germline V CDR1 and CDR2: LNHDA, SQIVND (reference sequence). This chain's CDR3 is CATATGETQYF. The CDR3 nucleotides read TGTGCCACCGCGACAGGGGAGACCCAGTACTTC.

V gene TRBV2 combines with J gene TRBJ2-7; D remains unclear. The germline gives CDR1 SNHLY, CDR2 FYNNEI. The ends were cut back, 0 bases at V and 1 base at J, with 16 bases in the middle. The CDR3 has 17 residues. The CDR3 DNA reads TGTGCCAGCAGTGAAGCGCGGTCACTGCCTCCTTCCTACGAGCAGTACTTC. Residues: CASSEARSLPPSYEQYF.